The rows below give T cell receptor beta chains drawn from one sample of a study of immune evolution from preneoplasia to lung adenocarcinoma. Profiling relied on immunoSEQ multiplex PCR, and the TCRdb table lists in-frame clones only, not all of them. The profile covers about 26,000 clones, with roughly 70% appearing a single time and around 5% taken by the ten largest. The sequencing sample was made of FFPE invasive lung adenocarcinoma tissue. These receptors were taken from a person between 60 and 69 years old with invasive lung adenocarcinoma. Some clones in this sample may be carry-over from other donors' samples. CDR3s include the opening cysteine and the closing phenylalanine or tryptophan. Each record gives: clone size, J gene, V gene, CDR3 protein. Size is omitted from some rows. Given values are once, few, many or a class for expanded clones.

few | TRBJ2-3 | TRBV7-9 | CASSLGASGSRTDTQYF
- | TRBJ2-1 | TRBV9 | CASSVTQNVEQFF
- | TRBJ2-7 | TRBV30 | CAGGVASGSYEQYF
- | TRBJ2-6 | TRBV5-1 | CASSTLPAPGANVLTF
- | TRBJ2-5 | TRBV5-1 | CASSLTSGGPETQYF
few | TRBJ2-5 | TRBV30 | CAWSRGGGGETQYF
- | TRBJ2-1 | TRBV15 | CATSRDRAFSSYNEQFF
- | TRBJ2-7 | TRBV10-3 | CAISEGGTSAYEQYF
- | TRBJ2-3 | TRBV5-1 | CASSTRTSGSHTDTQYF
- | TRBJ2-5 | TRBV5-4 | CASSLARGDQTQYF
- | TRBJ2-3 | TRBV6-5 | CASSYGLAGTNTQYF
- | TRBJ2-7 | TRBV5-1 | CASSVQGFGKEQYF
- | TRBJ2-2 | TRBV11-1 | CASRLGSTPGELFF
few | TRBJ2-3 | TRBV7-9 | CASSSRGADTQYF